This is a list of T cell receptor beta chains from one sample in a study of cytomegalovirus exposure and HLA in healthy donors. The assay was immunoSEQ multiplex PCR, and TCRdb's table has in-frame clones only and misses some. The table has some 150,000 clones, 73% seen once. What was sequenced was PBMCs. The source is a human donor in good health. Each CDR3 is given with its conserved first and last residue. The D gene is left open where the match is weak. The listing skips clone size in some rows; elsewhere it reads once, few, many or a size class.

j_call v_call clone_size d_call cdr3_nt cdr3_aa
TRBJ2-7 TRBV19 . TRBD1 TGTGCCAGTGCTGGGAGACAGGGGATCGAGCAGTACTTC CASAGRQGIEQYF
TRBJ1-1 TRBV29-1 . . TGCAGCGTTGAGGGTGTTTACTTTACAGCGAACACTGAAGCTTTCTTT CSVEGVYFTANTEAFF
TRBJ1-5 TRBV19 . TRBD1 TGTGCCAGTAGAGACAGGGTATTGAGTCAGCCCCAGCATTTT CASRDRVLSQPQHF
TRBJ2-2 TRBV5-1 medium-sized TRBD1 TGCGCCAGCAGCGATTGGGACAGGGGTATGTCCGGGGAGCTGTTTTTT CASSDWDRGMSGELFF
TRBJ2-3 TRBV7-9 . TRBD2 TGTGCCAGCAGCTCAAAAACTAGCGGGGGGGTCTCTAGCACAGATACGCAGTATTTT CASSSKTSGGVSSTDTQYF
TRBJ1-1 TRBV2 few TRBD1 TGTGCCAGCAGTAAAACAGGGGGCGTTACTGAAGCTTTCTTT CASSKTGGVTEAFF
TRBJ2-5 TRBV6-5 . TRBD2 TGTGCCAGCAGTTTGTCTAGCGGGGGGGCAGAGACCCAGTACTTC CASSLSSGGAETQYF
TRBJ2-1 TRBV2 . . TGTGCCAGCGGGAGAGGACGGGCCAATGAGCAGTTCTTC CASGRGRANEQFF
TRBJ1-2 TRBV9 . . TGTGCCAGCAGCGTAGCTCCAGGTCTTAACTATGGCTACACCTTC CASSVAPGLNYGYTF
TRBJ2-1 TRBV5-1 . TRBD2 TGCGCCAGCAGCCCGGGAGGGGGTTTCGATGAGCAGTTCTTC CASSPGGGFDEQFF
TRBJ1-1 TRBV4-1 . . TGCGCCAGCAGACGGCCTGGGGGGGGGAACACTGAAGCTTTCTTT CASRRPGGGNTEAFF
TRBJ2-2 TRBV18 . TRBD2 TGTGCCAGCCTCTCCGGGACTAGCGGGAACACCGGGGAGCTGTTTTTT CASLSGTSGNTGELFF
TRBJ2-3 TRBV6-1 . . TGTGCCAGCAGTGTCAGGGCGGGCACAGATACGCAGTATTTT CASSVRAGTDTQYF
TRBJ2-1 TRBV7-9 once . TGTGCCAGCAGCTTAGTTCGAGCAGCCACGGGGTCTGAGCAGTTCTTC CASSLVRAATGSEQFF
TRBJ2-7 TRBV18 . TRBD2 TGTGCCAGCTCACCACCGGGACTAGCGACCTACGAGCAGTACTTC CASSPPGLATYEQYF
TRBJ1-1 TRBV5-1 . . TGCGCCAGCAGCAAGGGGTATCCAGCCGGGAACACTGAAGCTTTCTTT CASSKGYPAGNTEAFF
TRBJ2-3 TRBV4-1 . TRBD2 TGCGCCAGCGGACTAGTCGGTACAGATACGCAGTATTTT CASGLVGTDTQYF
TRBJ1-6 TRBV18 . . TGTGCCAGCTCCATAACGCAGGGGAAAGATAATTCACCCCTCCACTTT CASSITQGKDNSPLHF
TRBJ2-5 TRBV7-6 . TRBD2 TGTGCCAGCAGCTTATACGGGGGGGCCGGGAAGACCCAGTACTTC CASSLYGGAGKTQYF
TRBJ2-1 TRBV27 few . TGTGCCAGCAGTCCCCTAAGGCCCGGGGAGGGGGACAATGAGCAGTTCTTC CASSPLRPGEGDNEQFF
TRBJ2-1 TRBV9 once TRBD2 TGTGCCAGCAGCGTAGACTTAGCGGGAGGCAATTACAATGAGCAGTTCTTC CASSVDLAGGNYNEQFF
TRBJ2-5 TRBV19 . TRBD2 TGTGCCAGTAGTACCCTAGCGGGAGAGGATGAGACCCAGTACTTC CASSTLAGEDETQYF
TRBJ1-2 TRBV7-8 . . TGTGCCAGCAGCGCCCGACAGTCGAACTATGGCTACACCTTC CASSARQSNYGYTF
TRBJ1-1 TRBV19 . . TGTGCCAGTAGTATAGAACCGCGGCCCCTGAAAGCTTTCTTT CASSIEPRPLKAFF
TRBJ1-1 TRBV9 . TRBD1 TGTGCCAGCAGCGTAGGCGCAGGGGGCTCGGACACTGAAGCTTTCTTT CASSVGAGGSDTEAFF
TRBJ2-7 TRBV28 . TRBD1 TGTGCCAGCAGTACCCCGGGACAGGGCCACGAGCAGTACTTC CASSTPGQGHEQYF
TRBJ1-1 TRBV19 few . TGTGCCAGTAGTATAGGGCGGGGGGCTGAAGCTTTCTTT CASSIGRGAEAFF
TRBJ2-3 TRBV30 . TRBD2 TGTGCCTGGACTAGCGGGAGATCCCCAGATACGCAGTATTTT CAWTSGRSPDTQYF
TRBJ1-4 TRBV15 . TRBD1 TGTGCCTCTCAGGGGGAGATAGGTGAAAAACTGTTTTTT CASQGEIGEKLFF
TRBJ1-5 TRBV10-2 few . TGCGCCAGCTCGGAGGAGAGCAATCAGCCCCAGCATTTT CASSEESNQPQHF
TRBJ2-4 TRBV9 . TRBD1 TGTGCCAGCAGCGTAGGGGACAGGGGATTCCAAAACATTCAGTACTTC CASSVGDRGFQNIQYF
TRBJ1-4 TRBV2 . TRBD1 TGTGCCAGCAGTGACCAACGGGACAGGGGCTTACCTAATGAAAAACTGTTTTTT CASSDQRDRGLPNEKLFF
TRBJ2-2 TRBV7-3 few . TGTGCCAGCAGCTCCGGGACGGGGGACACCGGGGAGCTGTTTTTT CASSSGTGDTGELFF
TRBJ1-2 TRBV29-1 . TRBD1 TGCAGCGCCGAGGACAGGGAGTATGGCTACACCTTC CSAEDREYGYTF
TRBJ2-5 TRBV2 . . TGTGCCAGCGGGTTGACCCCTAGTTGGGAGACCCAGTACTTC CASGLTPSWETQYF
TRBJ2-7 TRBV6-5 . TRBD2 TGTGCCAGCAGTCGGGGGGACGAGCAGTACTTC CASSRGDEQYF
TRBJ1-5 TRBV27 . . TGTGCCATCGGCAGGATGAATCAGCCCCAGCATTTT CAIGRMNQPQHF
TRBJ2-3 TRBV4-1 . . TGCGCCAGCAGCCGTGAAGCGAGCACAGATACGCAGTATTTT CASSREASTDTQYF
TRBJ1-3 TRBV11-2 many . TGTGCCAGCAGTAGATCAGGGGCGGACACCATATATTTT CASSRSGADTIYF
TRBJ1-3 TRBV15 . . TGTGCCACCACCGGGGACTCTGGAAACACCATATATTTT CATTGDSGNTIYF
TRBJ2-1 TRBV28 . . TGTGCCAGCAGTTTTCGAGGAACCTCCTACAATGAGCAGTTCTTC CASSFRGTSYNEQFF
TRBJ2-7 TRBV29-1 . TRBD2 TGCAGCGTTGCCCGGACTAGCGGATACTACGAGCAGTACTTC CSVARTSGYYEQYF
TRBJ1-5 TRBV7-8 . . TGTGCCAGCAGCTTATTATATAATCAGCCCCAGCATTTT CASSLLYNQPQHF
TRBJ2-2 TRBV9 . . TGTGCCAGCAGCGTAGGAGGCCGATGGGCGAACACCGGGGAGCTGTTTTTT CASSVGGRWANTGELFF
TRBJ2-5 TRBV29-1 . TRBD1 TGCAGCACCCTCCCAGGGGGCGGAGAGACCCAGTACTTC CSTLPGGGETQYF
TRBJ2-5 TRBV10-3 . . TGTGCCATCAGTGAGTGGGGCGGGGTAGAGACCCAGTACTTC CAISEWGGVETQYF
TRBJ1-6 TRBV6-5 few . TGTGCCAGCAGCAGCTCCGGACAGCGGGGTTCACCCCTCCACTTT CASSSSGQRGSPLHF